This note documents a single T cell receptor (beta chain) sequence. The antigen it binds to is not known. Base quality data are lacking; no much larger clone is found one base away. The treatment or condition label, as the study defines it: about 20 received Ad26.COV2.S at low or high dose, single or two shots; five or six received placebo; per-sample allocation not given. Repertoires of vaccine and placebo recipients were sequenced from samples taken on day 63 after the first injection. Cohort 1b enrolled around 24 adults aged 18-55 years at a single site in Boston, USA, between 29 July and 7 August 2020. As a vaccine, Ad26.COV2.S was a replication-incompetent adenovirus type 26 vector that expressed a prefusion-stabilized SARS-CoV-2 spike protein derived from the original Wuhan strain. V loses 4 bases of germline sequence and J loses 2 bases, and the interval between the two ends is 11 bases. Per the germline V gene, MRHNA is the CDR1 and SNTAGT is the CDR2. The CDR3 measures 15 amino acids from cysteine to phenylalanine. CDR3 DNA is the only sequence kept; it has 45 bases, read in frame from the first base.

The sample originates from a study of Ad26.COV2.S vaccination and SARS-CoV-2 variants (dated by TCRdb to the early 2020s). Broadly, across the study: Donors in the vaccine arm were drawn from COV1001, a multicentre, randomized, double-blind, placebo-controlled phase I-IIa trial testing Ad26.COV2.S in healthy adults. Ad26.COV2.S was administered intramuscularly at 5 x 10^10 or 1 x 10^11 viral particles, either as a single shot or as two shots given 56 days apart. The specificity and breadth of SARS-CoV-2-reactive T cell receptors after Ad26.COV2.S vaccination were assessed by TCRbeta repertoire sequencing. A total of approximately 32 samples were included in the TCR-sequenced set, comprising around 19 Ad26.COV2.S vaccine recipients, 5 placebo recipients and 8 SARS-CoV-2 convalescent individuals. Trial participants were randomized into five groups of five: low-dose or high-dose Ad26.COV2.S given once or twice, or placebo on both occasions. Investigators remained blinded to trial group allocation during experiments and outcome assessment. Points the paper makes about the study in general: After vaccination, substantial breadth of spike-specific CD8+ and CD4+ T cell responses was reported. Non-spike TCR breadth was comparable between vaccine and placebo recipients, consistent with the vaccine containing only spike. Higher spike-specific TCR breadth was observed in Ad26.COV2.S recipients than in placebo recipients (P = 0.0014). The study lacked the statistical power to compare responses across vaccine doses or regimens. According to the authors, total T cell responses may have been underestimated by the TCR breadth and depth analyses.

The immunoSEQ Assay was the method used to sequence TCRbeta CDR3 regions. After extraction, genomic DNA underwent amplification by bias-controlled multiplex PCR, followed by high-throughput sequencing. As for how the authors treated the data: To quantify the absolute abundance of every unique TCRbeta CDR3 region, sequences were collapsed and filtered. Usable DNA was measured by amplifying reference genes present in all nucleated cells, and TCRbeta template counts were normalized to that usable DNA to estimate T cell fraction. Repertoire TCRs were annotated as SARS-CoV-2-specific when V gene, CDR3 amino acid sequence and J gene were exactly matched to a known reactive TCR set. The reference SARS-CoV-2 TCR set was obtained from MIRA and was filtered for enrichment in COVID-19-positive ImmuneCODE repertoires, whereby public or cross-reactive TCRs were removed. Using the MIRA antigens, annotated TCRs were further analysed by specific ORF or by position within an ORF. Breadth was defined as the number of annotated unique rearrangements divided by the total number of unique productive rearrangements, and depth was defined as the summed frequency of the annotated unique rearrangements. Group comparisons of TCR breadth used two-sided Wilcoxon rank-sum tests. TCRdb re-hosts the immuneACCESS table, in-frame sequences only. Its copies lack some clones; in the studies checked, an unresolved V gene accounts for under half of them, and the cause for the rest is not known. The DNA gave D and trimming, while V, J and clone size come from that table. The sample includes roughly 700,000 clones, with about 90% observed a single time. Of the sample, 1.5% is held by the ten largest clones.

This chain joins TRBV6-4 to TRBJ1-4, with no reliable assignment of the D segment. This receptor was obtained from a person between 18 and 59 years old who received the Ad26.COV2.S COVID-19 vaccine or a placebo. Sequenced here: peripheral blood, sampled in a trial of Ad26.COV2.S vaccine versus placebo. CDR3 reads: CASSVSGATNEKLFF. At the DNA level, the sequence is TGTGCCAGCAGTGTCAGCGGAGCGACTAATGAAAAACTGTTTTTT.